Each of the 20 T cell receptor beta chains below was sequenced from the same sample in a study of spatial heterogeneity in lung cancer (dated by TCRdb to between 2018 and 2021). Interpreted using the paper, the time point label stands for: sample taken at primary tumor resection. Without any cell sorting, TCR sequencing was performed on whole RNA extracted either from tumor and nontumor lung tissue or from cryopreserved PBMC samples. The protocol used for the library was 5' RACE. Sequencer: NextSeq 500. The public reads were reprocessed in TCRdb via fastp at Q25 and MiXCR, keeping in-frame beta chains. Merged by CDR3 protein, the rows form single entries marked with the most common genes and DNA. The sample includes tens of thousands of distinct CDR3 sequences, with less than 6% observed a single time. The top ten clones comprise around 10% of the sample. The sequenced sample was PBMCs, obtained at surgery. The receptor set was obtained from a male donor with early-stage non-small cell lung cancer.

The chain is built from TRBV6-5 and TRBJ2-1; 8 bases agree with TRBD2. Germline V CDR1 and CDR2: MNHEY, SVGAGI. V trimming: 6 bases; J trimming: 3 bases; junction bases outside the gene matches: 10. CDR3 length: 16 amino acids. The CDR3 bases are TGTGCCAGCAGCCGACTAGCGCGCCGCAGCTACAATGAGCAGTTCTTC. Its protein product is CASSRLARRSYNEQFF.

V gene TRBV5-1 combines with J gene TRBJ2-4; D possibly corresponds to TRBD2 (6 bases). Germline V gene sequence: CDR1 SGHRS, CDR2 YFSETQ. CDR3 length equals 14 residues. V was trimmed by 4 bases and J by 0 bases, leaving 8 bases between them. CDR3 sequence (DNA): TGCGCCAGCAGCGGAGGGGAAGCCAAAAACATTCAGTACTTC. Residues: CASSGGEAKNIQYF.

This clonotype was recorded at least ten times. The rearrangement links TRBV6-2 or TRBV6-3 to TRBJ1-1; possibly TRBD1 for D (5 bases). Trimming removed 2 bases from V and 0 bases from J, with 7 bases in between. CDR1 and CDR2 (germline): MNHEY, SVGEGT. This CDR3 region has 14 residues. The CDR3 nucleotides read TGTGCCAGCAGTTACCTGACAGTGAACACTGAAGCTTTCTTT. Its protein product is CASSYLTVNTEAFF.

Of note for this clonotype: The junction shows a germline mismatch at one end, possibly a read error. The chain recombines TRBV2 with TRBJ1-6, with D hard to call. CDR3 length equals 15 residues. CDR1 and CDR2 (germline): SNHLY, FYNNEI. CDR3 coding DNA: TGTGCCAGCAGTGAAAACGGCCCGTATAATTCACCCCCCCACTTT. Translating gives CASSENGPYNSPPHF.

This clonotype was counted ten times or more. V usage is TRBV12-3 or TRBV12-4 and J usage is TRBJ1-5; 10 nucleotides agree with TRBD1. The J segment lost 2 bases and the V segment lost 4 bases, leaving 2 bases of the junction unmatched. The CDR3 consists of 15 residues. The CDR3 region is CASSSGTGGNQPQHF. CDR3 sequence (DNA): TGTGCCAGCAGTTCTGGGACAGGGGGCAATCAGCCCCAGCATTTT.

This clonotype appeared many times. The rearrangement joins TRBV5-6 to TRBJ1-2; tentative D call: TRBD1 (6 bases). The CDR3 totals 15 residues. Germline V gene data show CDR1 as SGHDT and CDR2 as YYEEEE. With 4 bases removed from V and 1 base from J, the gap between germline ends came to 14 bases. The CDR3 spells CASSRQTGVNYGYTF. The CDR3 nucleotides are TGTGCCAGCAGCAGGCAGACAGGAGTTAACTATGGCTACACCTTC.

This clonotype was observed at least ten times. For the CDR3, the DNA is TGTGCCAGCAGCGTAGATTTTAGCAATCAGCCCCAGCATTTT. Translation gives CASSVDFSNQPQHF. The rearrangement joins TRBV9 to TRBJ1-5; no definite D call. V was clipped by 0 bases and J by 0 bases, with 4 bases between them. In germline, CDR1 is SGDLS, CDR2 YYNGEE. The CDR3 contains 14 residues.

The genes are TRBV5-4 and TRBJ2-3; D is perhaps TRBD2 (6 bases). The CDR3 is 14 amino acids. In germline, CDR1 is SGHNT, CDR2 YYREEE (reference sequence). Trimming shortened V by 4 bases and J by 2 bases, and 11 bases separated the two germline ends. For the CDR3, the DNA is TGTGCCAGCAGCGGGGGACTCCTCACAGATACGCAGTATTTT. This encodes CASSGGLLTDTQYF.

This clonotype has ten or more counts. J is TRBJ1-5 and V is TRBV6-6; D uncertain. In germline, CDR1 is MNHNY, CDR2 SVGAGI (reference sequence). The CDR3 covers 10 residues. V was shortened by 7 bases and J by 3 bases, with 1 base between the two germline ends. CDR3: CASNNQPQHF. The CDR3 DNA sequence: TGTGCCAGCAACAATCAGCCCCAGCATTTT.

This clonotype has more than one count but fewer than ten. The gene calls are TRBV30 and TRBJ1-5, with a tentative D call TRBD1 (6 bases). The V end lost 1 base, the J end lost 1 base, and 14 bases lay between the germline ends. The length of the CDR3 is 16 residues. CDR1 GTSNPN and CDR2 SVGIG come from the germline V gene (reference sequence). The chain's CDR3 is CAWSGGGLSSNQPQHF. CDR3 in DNA: TGTGCCTGGAGTGGTGGGGGGCTATCCAGCAATCAGCCCCAGCATTTT.

The table lists this clonotype with a few counts. A much larger clone lies one base from this, so it may be a read error. The chain is built from TRBV7-9 and TRBJ1-3; D is possibly TRBD1 (5 bases). The germline V gene encodes CDR1 SEHNR and CDR2 FQNEAQ (reference sequence). The V gene lost 5 bases and the J gene lost 3 bases, with 11 bases spanning the gap. The CDR3 runs to 14 residues. CDR3: CASSLGTGGNTIYF. DNA for the CDR3: TGTGCCAGCAGCCTTGGGACTGGTGGAAACACCATATATTTT.

This clonotype was picked up many times. The chain recombines TRBV20-1 with TRBJ2-1; 8 nucleotides align to TRBD2. From germline, CDR1 is DFQATT and CDR2 SNEGSKA (reference sequence). The CDR3 covers 17 residues. The J segment lost 3 bases and the V segment lost 0 bases, leaving 10 bases of the junction unmatched. DNA for the CDR3: TGCAGTGCTAGAGAGAACAAGCGGGGGAGCCACTACAATGAGCAGTTCTTC. Amino acid sequence: CSARENKRGSHYNEQFF.

This clonotype was counted a few times. This rearrangement joins TRBV5-4 to TRBJ2-5, with D possibly being TRBD2 (5 bases). Trimming left V 4 bases short and J 4 bases short, with 14 bases between. The length of the CDR3 is 14 residues. Germline-derived CDR1 and CDR2 are SGHNT and YYREEE (reference sequence). The CDR3 coding sequence is TGTGCCAGCAGCCAAGCACTAGATTTAGAGACCCAGTACTTC. This sequence encodes CASSQALDLETQYF.

There are a few counts of this clonotype. The chain recombines TRBV7-2 with TRBJ2-5, with a possible D match to TRBD1 (6 bases). Trimming removed 5 bases from V and 6 bases from J, with 22 bases in between. The CDR3 loop spans 16 amino acids. Germline V CDR1 and CDR2: SGHTA, FQGNSA. The CDR3 protein is CASSPRVFDRLKTQYF. The CDR3 nucleotides are TGTGCCAGCAGCCCTAGAGTCTTTGACAGGTTGAAGACCCAGTACTTC. Complete variable domain (other parts from reference TRBV7-2 and TRBJ2-5): GAGVSQSPSNKVTEKGKDVELRCDPISGHTALYWYRQSLGQGLEFLIYFQGNSAPDKSGLPSDRFSAERTGGSVSTLTIQRTQQEDSAVYLCASSPRVFDRLKTQYFGPGTRLLVL.

This clonotype has ten or more counts. The chain recombines TRBV30 with TRBJ2-7; D unclear. V lost 4 bases to trimming and J lost 0 bases, with 7 bases between them. CDR3 size: 12 residues. Germline CDR1 GTSNPN, CDR2 SVGIG (reference sequence). The CDR3 here is CAWTGSSYEQYF. Here the CDR3 DNA reads TGTGCCTGGACCGGGTCCTCCTACGAGCAGTACTTC.

The table lists this clonotype with many counts. The V call is TRBV11-2, the J call TRBJ2-2; no definite D call. V lost 2 bases and J 2 bases, leaving 6 bases between the germline ends. Looked up from germline, CDR1 is SGHAT and CDR2 is FQNNGV. This CDR3 region has 14 residues. CDR3 coding DNA: TGTGCCAGCAGCTTAAATCTCAACACCGGGGAGCTGTTTTTT. Its translation is CASSLNLNTGELFF.

This clonotype was detected ten times or more. The chain couples TRBV28 to TRBJ1-5; unclear D gene. CDR3 size: 11 residues. V shed 5 bases and J shed 7 bases, with 6 bases lying between them. CDR1 is MDHEN and CDR2 is SYDVKM in the germline V gene. CDR3 region: CASSPGQPQHF. The CDR3 DNA is TGTGCCAGCAGTCCGGGACAGCCCCAGCATTTT.

In this sample, this clonotype turned up many times. The chain recombines TRBV19 with TRBJ2-1, with 10 bases that match TRBD2. Trimming at V came to 5 bases and at J to 4 bases, leaving 8 bases not matched to a gene. The CDR3 consists of 16 residues. Germline loops: CDR1 LNHDA, CDR2 SQIVND (reference sequence). The CDR3 DNA is TGTGCCAGTAGTCCCCGGGGTAGCGGGGGGTACAATGAGCAGTTCTTC. The encoded protein is CASSPRGSGGYNEQFF.

This clonotype was detected only a few times. The rearrangement uses TRBV7-9 and TRBJ1-1, with no clear D. V lost 1 base and J 11 bases, leaving 14 bases between the germline ends. The CDR3 runs to 13 residues. Germline V lookup: CDR1 SEHNR, CDR2 FQNEAQ (reference sequence). This CDR3 is CASSLDADVLAFF. DNA for the CDR3: TGTGCCAGCAGCTTAGATGCGGATGTCCTGGCTTTCTTT. Based on the CDR3 plus reference TRBV7-9 and TRBJ1-1, the full variable domain is DTGVSQNPRHKITKRGQNVTFRCDPISEHNRLYWYRQTLGQGPEFLTYFQNEAQLEKSRLLSDRFSAERPKGSFSTLEIQRTEQGDSAMYLCASSLDADVLAFFGQGTRLTVV.

The rearrangement links TRBV28 to TRBJ2-7, with TRBD1 identical over 12 bases. This CDR3 has 18 amino acids. The germline CDR1 and CDR2 sequences are MDHEN and SYDVKM. V dropped 6 bases and J dropped 2; count of bases not matched to a gene: 14. The CDR3 is CASRRPGQGAQGTYEQYF. The CDR3 DNA is TGTGCCAGCAGGCGACCGGGACAGGGGGCGCAGGGAACCTACGAGCAGTACTTC.